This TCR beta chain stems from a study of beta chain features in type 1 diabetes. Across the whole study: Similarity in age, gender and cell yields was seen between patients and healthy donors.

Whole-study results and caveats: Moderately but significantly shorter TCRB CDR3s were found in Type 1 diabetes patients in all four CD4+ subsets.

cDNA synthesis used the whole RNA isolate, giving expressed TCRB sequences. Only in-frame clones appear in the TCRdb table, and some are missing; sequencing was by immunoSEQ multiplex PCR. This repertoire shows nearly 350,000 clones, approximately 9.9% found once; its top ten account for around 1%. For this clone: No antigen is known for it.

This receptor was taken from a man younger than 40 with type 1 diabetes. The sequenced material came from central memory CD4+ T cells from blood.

CDR3 nucleotides: TGTGCCAGCAGCTTAAGCGGAGACCAGTACTTC. This translates into CASSLSGDQYF. The V gene is TRBV11-3, the J gene TRBJ2-5, with D maybe TRBD2 (5 bases). The CDR3 has 11 amino acids. The V end was cut by 2 bases, the J end by 10 bases, with 8 bases between. CDR1 and CDR2 (germline): SGHNT, YENEEA.